The 32 T cell receptor beta chains presented below share a single source sample, sequenced in a study of T cells in Graves' hyperthyroidism and ophthalmopathy. Regions amplified from RNA transcripts were the TCR beta CDR3 regions. During a first-round RT-PCR of the TCR CDR3, the HTBI primer set was used. TCRdb passed the multiplex PCR reads through MiXCR, listing each CDR3 protein once. The repertoire consists of a few hundred thousand distinct CDR3 sequences, with approximately 14% occurring once and the leading ten covering 12% to 15%. Material for sequencing was blood. Every receptor here comes from a woman aged 18-29 years with Graves' hyperthyroidism.

This clonotype came up many times. The chain is built from TRBV2 and TRBJ1-2; the match to TRBD1 covers 7 bases. Germline CDR1 and CDR2: SNHLY and FYNNEI. This CDR3 comprises 14 residues. V dropped 7 bases and J dropped 2; count of bases not matched to a gene: 7. The CDR3 here is CASIEGTVNYGYTF. Written as DNA, the CDR3 is TGTGCCAGCATCGAAGGGACAGTCAACTATGGCTACACCTTC.

This clonotype occurred a few times. The rearrangement links TRBV20-1 to TRBJ2-7; D unclear. Germline CDR1 reads DFQATT; CDR2 reads SNEGSKA (reference sequence). Trimming shortened V by 0 bases and J by 3 bases, and 12 bases separated the two germline ends. This CDR3 is built from 14 residues. For the CDR3, the DNA is TGCAGTGCTAGAGATCGGGTGAGCTACTACGAGCAGTACTTC. This codes for CSARDRVSYYEQYF.

Of note for this clonotype: A much bigger clone sits one base away, suggesting this may be a read error. This chain links TRBV12-3 or TRBV12-4 with TRBJ2-3; 14 positions agree with TRBD2. Trimming cost V 2 bases and J 4 bases; bases outside gene matches: 8. CDR3 length: 18 residues. The CDR3 coding sequence is TGTGCCAGCAGTTTACGGGGCGGACTAGCGGGGGGCGCAGATACGCAGTATTTT. Translated: CASSLRGGLAGGADTQYF.

The sample holds a few counts of this clonotype. The chain recombines TRBV11-3 with TRBJ2-5, with 10 bases identical to TRBD1. The trim removed 3 bases at V and 5 bases at J, leaving 6 bases unmatched. CDR3 length: 15 residues. CDR1 and CDR2 (germline): SGHNT, YENEEA. The CDR3 region has the DNA TGTGCCAGCAGCTTGGGACAGGGGATGAAGGAGACCCAGTACTTC. It is translated as CASSLGQGMKETQYF.

Many counts were recorded for this clonotype. The rearrangement links TRBV7-2 to TRBJ2-7; 8 positions match TRBD2. Losses at the gene ends were 3 bases for V and 2 bases for J; bases not matched to a gene: 6. Germline CDR1 is SGHTA and CDR2 is FQGNSA. The CDR3 is 15 amino acids. The CDR3 nucleotides read TGTGCCAGCAGCTTTCGCGGACTAGCTCCCTACGAGCAGTACTTC. It encodes CASSFRGLAPYEQYF.

V usage is TRBV28 and J usage is TRBJ2-7, with TRBD2 as a possible D gene (6 bases). The germline V gene has CDR1 MDHEN and CDR2 SYDVKM. V gave up 8 bases and J gave up 4 bases, with 15 bases separating them. The CDR3 has 13 amino acids. The CDR3 is CASFQASEYEQYF. The CDR3 DNA reads TGTGCCAGCTTTCAGGCTAGCGAGTACGAGCAGTACTTC.

This clonotype was detected only a few times. The V gene is TRBV7-9, the J gene TRBJ1-1, with D tentatively TRBD1 (6 bases). V was clipped by 5 bases and J by 2 bases, with 15 bases between them. Per germline, CDR1 SEHNR and CDR2 FQNEAQ (reference sequence). This CDR3 contains 15 residues. As DNA, the CDR3 is TGTGCCAGCAGCCCACCAGGGGCCGGCAACACTGAAGCTTTCTTT. Its protein is CASSPPGAGNTEAFF.

This sequence joins TRBV7-9 and TRBJ2-1; D is uncertain. From germline, CDR1 is SEHNR and CDR2 FQNEAQ (reference sequence). The CDR3 extends over 14 amino acids. V dropped 2 bases and J dropped 5 bases, with 10 bases sitting between them. CDR3 sequence: CASSLIVQNNEQFF. The DNA of the CDR3 is TGTGCCAGCAGCTTAATAGTTCAAAACAATGAGCAGTTCTTC.

Ten or more counts support this clonotype. In nucleotides, the CDR3 is TGTGCCAGCAGCTTAAGGCGGGGGGCCCGAATTAGCACAGATACGCAGTATTTT. This gives the protein CASSLRRGARISTDTQYF. The chain recombines TRBV11-2 with TRBJ2-3; 8 nucleotides agree with TRBD2. With V trimmed by 2 bases and J by 0 bases, 10 bases remained unmatched. The CDR3 is 18 amino acids. The germline gives CDR1 SGHAT, CDR2 FQNNGV.

This clonotype has just a few counts. The chain employs TRBV20-1 and TRBJ1-3; unclear D gene. CDR1 DFQATT and CDR2 SNEGSKA come from the germline V gene (reference sequence). The CDR3 spans 14 residues. V gave up 1 base and J gave up 0 bases, with 7 bases separating them. The CDR3 sequence: CSARAQASGNTIYF. The CDR3 DNA reads TGCAGTGCTAGAGCACAAGCCTCTGGAAACACCATATATTTT.

This clonotype came up a few times. V gene TRBV7-2 combines with J gene TRBJ1-1; D might be TRBD1 (5 bases). The V gene's germline CDR1 is SGHTA and CDR2 FQGNSA. V gave up 5 bases and J gave up 0 bases, with 10 bases separating them. CDR3 size: 14 residues. CDR3 in DNA: TGTGCCAGCAGCCCGGGACTACTGAACACTGAAGCTTTCTTT. As protein: CASSPGLLNTEAFF.

This clonotype was seen ten or more times. The rearrangement uses TRBV11-2 and TRBJ2-7; D is tentatively TRBD1 or TRBD2 (5 bases each). The CDR3 covers 17 residues. Germline assignment: CDR1 SGHAT and CDR2 FQNNGV. V lost 1 base and J lost 0, with 16 bases in between. DNA of the CDR3: TGTGCCAGCAGCTTAGGTGGCCTAGCAGACAGCTCCTACGAGCAGTACTTC. The encoded protein is CASSLGGLADSSYEQYF.

This clonotype has a single count. The chain couples TRBV27 to TRBJ2-1; TRBD1 matches at 8 bases. The CDR3 totals 15 residues. Trimming cost V 2 bases and J 9 bases; bases outside gene matches: 9. Looked up from germline, CDR1 is MNHEY and CDR2 is SMNVEV (reference sequence). The CDR3 loop reads CASSLGTGRKSEQFF. CDR3 nucleotide sequence: TGTGCCAGCAGTTTAGGGACAGGAAGGAAGAGTGAGCAGTTCTTC.

The table lists this clonotype with many counts. The chain uses TRBV7-2 and TRBJ2-1; unclear D gene. The germline gives CDR1 SGHTA, CDR2 FQGNSA. This CDR3 is built from 14 residues. The germline V and J ends were trimmed by 5 bases and 7 bases, with 15 bases remaining between them. CDR3 DNA: TGTGCCAGCAGCCCCTCACTCGACCCGAATGAGCAGTTCTTC. The encoded protein is CASSPSLDPNEQFF.

This clonotype showed up many times. The chain uses TRBV11-2 and TRBJ1-6, with 9 positions matching TRBD1. The CDR3 is 15 amino acids. CDR1 is SGHAT and CDR2 is FQNNGV in the germline V gene. V was pared by 2 bases and J by 9 bases, with 5 bases of the junction left unmatched. CDR3 DNA sequence: TGTGCCAGCAGCTTACCGGGACAGGGTTCTTCACCCCTCCACTTT. Translated, it gives CASSLPGQGSSPLHF.

This clonotype appeared a few times. V is TRBV18 and J is TRBJ2-2; D not resolved. The CDR3 is 17 residues long. The V gene lost 3 bases and the J gene lost 0 bases, with 14 bases spanning the gap. Germline V CDR1 and CDR2: KGHSH, LQKENI. In DNA form, the CDR3 reads TGTGCCAGCTCACCGGTCCCCTACTCCTCGAACACCGGGGAGCTGTTTTTT. As protein: CASSPVPYSSNTGELFF.

The chain employs TRBV10-2 and TRBJ2-1, with D possibly matching TRBD1 (6 bases). This CDR3 has 13 amino acids. The germline CDR1 and CDR2 sequences are WSHSY and SAAADI. The V end was cut by 5 bases, the J end by 9 bases, with 14 bases between. Written as DNA, the CDR3 is TGCGCCAGCAGTCCAGGGGCCCTACGTGAGCAGTTCTTC. This translates into CASSPGALREQFF.

This clonotype appeared many times. This chain uses TRBV12-3 or TRBV12-4 with TRBJ2-7, with TRBD1 matching 11 bases. V shed 7 bases, J shed 5 bases, and the junction held 4 bases outside the gene matches. The CDR3 sequence is 13 residues long. The CDR3 loop reads CASTRTGGDEQYF. The CDR3 region has the DNA TGTGCCAGCACCCGGACAGGGGGCGACGAGCAGTACTTC.

This clonotype was recorded many times. The chain couples TRBV20-1 to TRBJ2-5; no reliable D call. Germline V lookup: CDR1 DFQATT, CDR2 SNEGSKA (reference sequence). With 3 bases removed from V and 5 bases from J, the gap between germline ends came to 10 bases. This CDR3 comprises 12 residues. For the CDR3, the DNA is TGCAGTGCTAGCCCGTGGACCGAGACCCAGTACTTC. It yields the protein CSASPWTETQYF.

This clonotype was seen at least ten times. V usage is TRBV7-9 and J usage is TRBJ1-3, with TRBD1 as a possible D gene (5 bases). CDR3 length: 15 amino acids. CDR1 and CDR2 (germline): SEHNR, FQNEAQ (reference sequence). Between the trimmed V and J ends, which lost 4 bases and 0 bases, there was a span of 10 bases. CDR3: CASSSQGNSGNTIYF. For the CDR3, the DNA is TGTGCCAGCAGCTCGCAGGGAAACTCTGGAAACACCATATATTTT.

The chain joins TRBV3-1 to TRBJ2-6; D is uncertain. Germline CDR1 LGHDT, CDR2 YNNKEL (reference sequence). Trimming pared 1 base from V and 0 bases from J, leaving 7 bases between. The CDR3 loop spans 16 amino acids. CDR3 DNA: TGTGCCAGCAGCCAAGGGCAGCCCTCTGGGGCCAACGTCCTGACTTTC. Its protein is CASSQGQPSGANVLTF.

The chain recombines TRBV6-5 with TRBJ2-2; TRBD2 aligns across 7 bases. Germline CDR1 MNHEY, CDR2 SVGAGI. Trimming at V came to 0 bases and at J to 4 bases, leaving 5 bases not matched to a gene. The CDR3 consists of 16 residues. CDR3 loop: CASSYSRGGITGELFF. In DNA form, the CDR3 reads TGTGCCAGCAGTTACTCCCGCGGGGGAATCACCGGGGAGCTGTTTTTT.

This rearrangement joins TRBV11-2 to TRBJ2-1; 9 bases fit TRBD2. This CDR3 is 15 amino acids long. CDR1 is SGHAT, CDR2 FQNNGV, per germline. Trimming at V came to 0 bases and at J to 8 bases, leaving 5 bases not matched to a gene. Here the CDR3 reads CASSLEGGRGDEQFF. CDR3 coding DNA: TGTGCCAGCAGCTTAGAGGGCGGGAGGGGCGATGAGCAGTTCTTC.

This clonotype was counted ten times or more. The V call is TRBV20-1, the J call TRBJ2-7; D gene ambiguous. Germline V gene data show CDR1 as DFQATT and CDR2 as SNEGSKA (reference sequence). The length of the CDR3 is 15 residues. V was shortened by 3 bases and J by 7 bases, with 22 bases between the two germline ends. The CDR3 DNA follows: TGCAGTGCTAGGGGCCGGTTGGATTTCGTAGGAGAGCAGTACTTC. It encodes CSARGRLDFVGEQYF.

In this sample, this clonotype turned up a few times. The chain couples TRBV5-1 to TRBJ2-1; TRBD2 agrees at 11 bases. This CDR3 has 15 amino acids. V shed 2 bases and J 7 bases; nucleotides not matched to a gene: 5. The germline V gene has CDR1 SGHRS and CDR2 YFSETQ. CDR3: CASSFTTSGSNEQFF. CDR3 sequence (DNA): TGCGCCAGCAGCTTTACAACTAGCGGGAGTAATGAGCAGTTCTTC.

This rearrangement joins TRBV20-1 to TRBJ2-3, with D perhaps being TRBD1 or TRBD2 (5 bases each). The V end was cut by 0 bases, the J end by 4 bases, with 17 bases between. This CDR3 contains 16 residues. Germline-derived CDR1 and CDR2 are DFQATT and SNEGSKA (reference sequence). CDR3 nucleotides: TGCAGTGCTAGAGATAGTGGGACCGCGGGCTCAGATACGCAGTATTTT. Amino acid sequence: CSARDSGTAGSDTQYF.

CDR3: CSARCPLAPRSYEQYF. CDR3 DNA sequence: TGCAGTGCTAGATGCCCACTAGCGCCGAGATCCTACGAGCAGTACTTC. The chain has TRBV20-1 and TRBJ2-7, with TRBD2 matching over 7 bases. V lost 2 bases and J lost 1; bases outside the gene matches: 11. There are 16 residues in the CDR3. Germline assignment: CDR1 DFQATT and CDR2 SNEGSKA (reference sequence).

The gene calls are TRBV3-1 and TRBJ2-1, with 7 bases fitting TRBD2. The germline CDR1 and CDR2 sequences are LGHDT and YNNKEL (reference sequence). This CDR3 region has 18 residues. V was clipped by 0 bases and J by 4 bases; unmatched bases: 12. The CDR3 sequence is CASSQEGVGGSAYNEQFF. The DNA of the CDR3 is TGTGCCAGCAGCCAAGAGGGGGTGGGCGGGAGCGCATACAATGAGCAGTTCTTC.

This chain uses TRBV29-1 with TRBJ1-2; TRBD1 might be the D (6 bases). Germline-derived CDR1 and CDR2 are SQVTM and ANQGSEA. This CDR3 comprises 12 residues. V lost 4 bases and J lost 4, with 10 bases in between. The CDR3 nucleotides read TGCAGCGTTGGGAGAGGGGGCTATGGCTACACCTTC. It specifies CSVGRGGYGYTF.

The CDR3 DNA follows: TGTGCCAGCAGCTTGGGCTGGGGGGTGGAAGAGACCCAGTACTTC. It translates to CASSLGWGVEETQYF. The chain links TRBV5-5 to TRBJ2-5; D may be TRBD2 (6 bases). This CDR3 region has 15 residues. Germline CDR1 and CDR2: SGHKS and YYEKEE (reference sequence). Trimming shortened V by 0 bases and J by 3 bases, and 12 bases separated the two germline ends.

This clonotype was seen many times. The chain combines TRBV7-2 with TRBJ2-6; the D is unclear. Per the germline V gene, CDR1 is SGHTA and CDR2 is FQGNSA. V dropped 5 bases and J dropped 0 bases, with 11 bases sitting between them. The CDR3 sequence is 16 residues long. The CDR3 region is CASSPVVRSGANVLTF. CDR3 in DNA: TGTGCCAGCAGCCCCGTTGTCCGCTCTGGGGCCAACGTCCTGACTTTC. Together with reference TRBV7-2 and TRBJ2-6, the CDR3 gives the full variable domain: GAGVSQSPSNKVTEKGKDVELRCDPISGHTALYWYRQSLGQGLEFLIYFQGNSAPDKSGLPSDRFSAERTGGSVSTLTIQRTQQEDSAVYLCASSPVVRSGANVLTFGAGSRLTVL.

This clonotype was seen only a few times. The chain links TRBV20-1 to TRBJ2-7; no clear D. The CDR3 extends over 11 amino acids. Germline V CDR1 and CDR2: DFQATT, SNEGSKA (reference sequence). Trimming stripped 2 bases from V and 6 bases from J, with 8 bases between. CDR3 nucleotides: TGCAGTGCTAGAACCCGGCGCGAGCAGTACTTC. Translated, it gives CSARTRREQYF.